This T cell receptor (beta chain) emerged from a study of persistence of HIV-infected CD4 T cells. Cells were stimulated with CMV-infected fibroblast lysates at 10 ug/mL. Sorted nonresponding memory CD4+ T cells were CD40L-negative, CD69-negative, CD45RO-high. In germline, CDR1 is SGDLS, CDR2 YYNGEE. Trimming took 0 bases from V and 2 from J, leaving 14 bases between them. The CDR3 totals 16 residues. As for this clone: The antigen is not known.

This was the immunoSEQ version 4 assay in survey mode. The repertoire was sequenced with immunoSEQ multiplex PCR; TCRdb's copy has only in-frame clones and lacks some. The repertoire holds 50,000 or so clones, approximately 72% seen once, with 2.5% to 3.5% in the top ten. V is TRBV9 and J is TRBJ1-1; D remains ambiguous. The TCR comes from an adult man with HIV who was CMV-seropositive. The sequenced sample was CD4+ T cells sorted from PBMCs after approximately 19-hour stimulation, obtained from a patient who received antiretroviral therapy. DNA of the CDR3: TGTGCCAGCAGCGTAGCGCCGGTAGGGCGAAACACTGAAGCTTTCTTT. This encodes CASSVAPVGRNTEAFF.